Listed below are T cell receptor beta chains from one sample, sequenced in a study of blood T cell repertoires in COVID-19. Sequenced by immunoSEQ multiplex PCR; TCRdb stores in-frame clones only, minus some. The sample includes 150,000 to 200,000 clones, 80% of them seen just once. The sample was peripheral blood. The receptors were sampled from a man aged 60-69 years with acute or convalescent COVID-19. The CDR3 runs from the conserved cysteine through the conserved F or W. The order of the fields is V gene, D gene, clone size, J gene, CDR3 DNA, CDR3 protein. D genes are given only for firm matches. Rows may omit the clone size; those that give it use once, few, many or a size class.

TRBV12-5	NA	NA	TRBJ1-2	TGTGCTAGTGGTTTGGACAGTATCAGGAACACCTTC	CASGLDSIRNTF
TRBV19	TRBD1	NA	TRBJ1-1	TGTGCCAGTAGGGCTCAGGGGGGGAACACTGAAGCTTTCTTT	CASRAQGGNTEAFF
TRBV4-1	NA	NA	TRBJ1-1	TGCGCCAGCAGCCAAGATGATTTGGAGGACACTGAAGCTTTCTTT	CASSQDDLEDTEAFF
TRBV10-3	TRBD1	NA	TRBJ2-1	TGTGCCATCAGTGACGCCGACAGGGTGGTGGGTAATGGGTTCTTC	CAISDADRVVGNGFF
TRBV6-2/TRBV6-3	NA	NA	TRBJ1-3	TGTGCCAGCAGTTCCCGGGAAGCTGGAAACACCATATATTTT	CASSSREAGNTIYF
TRBV19	TRBD2	NA	TRBJ2-3	TGTGCCAGTAGTTACAGACTAGCGGGGCGCACAGATACGCAGTATTTT	CASSYRLAGRTDTQYF
TRBV6-5	TRBD1	NA	TRBJ1-2	TGTGCCAGCAGTTCGACAGGGGGCTACACCTTC	CASSSTGGYTF
TRBV7-2	NA	few	TRBJ1-6	TGTGCCAGCAGCTCACGGCCAGGGGCGGATTCACCCCTCCACTTT	CASSSRPGADSPLHF
TRBV2	TRBD2	NA	TRBJ2-3	TGTGCCAGCAGGAAGTTTACTAGCGGGAGTATCGCAGATACGCAGTATTTT	CASRKFTSGSIADTQYF
TRBV12-3/TRBV12-4	NA	NA	TRBJ2-7	TGTGCCAGCAGATCGCGGGGCTCCTACGAGCAGTACTTC	CASRSRGSYEQYF
TRBV11-2	NA	NA	TRBJ2-7	TGTGCCAGCAGCTTAGCATTGACCGAGGACTCCACCTACGAGCAGTACTTC	CASSLALTEDSTYEQYF
TRBV6-5	TRBD1	NA	TRBJ1-5	TGTGCCAGCAGTCCCTCAGGGGGGCCCCAGCATTTT	CASSPSGGPQHF
TRBV18	TRBD2	NA	TRBJ2-7	TGTGCCAGCTCACCCTCGCCACACCGGCGGGGGGAGCAGTACTTC	CASSPSPHRRGEQYF
TRBV7-9	NA	NA	TRBJ1-2	TGTGCCAGCAGCTTGTCTACAGGGTACGGAGGCGGCTACACCTTC	CASSLSTGYGGGYTF
TRBV27	NA	NA	TRBJ2-6	TGTGCCAGCAGGGAGGGGGGGGCCAACGTCCTGACTTTC	CASREGGANVLTF
TRBV10-3	TRBD1	NA	TRBJ2-7	TGTGCCATCAAAAGGGACAGTTACTACGAGCAGTACTTC	CAIKRDSYYEQYF
TRBV25-1	NA	few	TRBJ1-6	TGTGCCAGTTCCTGGAGCTCCTATAATTCACCCCTCCACTTT	CASSWSSYNSPLHF
TRBV5-4	NA	NA	TRBJ2-3	TGTGCCAGCAGCTTGGCCTCGTGGGGCGGCACAGATACGCAGTATTTT	CASSLASWGGTDTQYF
TRBV25-1	NA	NA	TRBJ1-1	TGTGCCAGTACGACAGAATACACTGAAGCTTTCTTT	CASTTEYTEAFF
TRBV7-2	NA	NA	TRBJ1-5	TGTGCCAGCAGCTTCAGGGATGGACAGCCCCAGCATTTT	CASSFRDGQPQHF
TRBV23-1	NA	NA	TRBJ1-5	TGCGCCAGCTATCCCAATCAGCCCCAGCATTTT	CASYPNQPQHF
TRBV15	TRBD1	few	TRBJ2-5	TGTGCCACCAGCTTCCCGACAGGGCGGGAGACCCAGTACTTC	CATSFPTGRETQYF
TRBV11-3	NA	few	TRBJ2-3	TGTGCCAGCAGCTTAGATGAGGATAGCACAGATACGCAGTATTTT	CASSLDEDSTDTQYF
TRBV9	TRBD2	NA	TRBJ2-7	TGTGCCAGCAGTTCTGGAGCGGGAGTCCCCTACGAGCAGTACTTC	CASSSGAGVPYEQYF
TRBV6-4	NA	NA	TRBJ2-1	TGTGCCAGCAGTGATCACTCCGGGACTTTGGGTGAGCAGTTCTTC	CASSDHSGTLGEQFF
TRBV7-8	TRBD1	NA	TRBJ1-3	TGTGCCAGCAGCCTCCGGACAGGGATTTCTGGAAACACCATATATTTT	CASSLRTGISGNTIYF
TRBV9	TRBD2	many	TRBJ2-3	TGTGCCAGCAGCGTAGCTAAGGCGGGAGGGACTAACACAGATACGCAGTATTTT	CASSVAKAGGTNTDTQYF
TRBV5-1	TRBD2	once	TRBJ2-3	TGCGCCAGCCAACCTAGCGGGGTCACAGATACGCAGTATTTT	CASQPSGVTDTQYF
TRBV19	TRBD1	NA	TRBJ2-7	TGTGCCAGTAGTTCCGACAGGGCGAGCTCCTACGAGCAGTACTTC	CASSSDRASSYEQYF
TRBV5-1	TRBD1	NA	TRBJ2-1	TGCGCCAGCAGCTTAAGTCAGGGGGCGATGGATGAGCAGTTCTTC	CASSLSQGAMDEQFF
TRBV7-3	TRBD1	NA	TRBJ2-7	TGTGCCAGCAGCTGGGACAGGGGTGGCGAGCAGTACTTC	CASSWDRGGEQYF
TRBV5-1	TRBD1	NA	TRBJ1-2	TGCGCCAGCAGCTCCTACGGGACAGGGAATGGCTACACCTTC	CASSSYGTGNGYTF
TRBV2	TRBD1	NA	TRBJ2-7	TGTGCCAGCAGTGAAAGGGACAGACCACCCTACGAGCAGTACTTC	CASSERDRPPYEQYF
TRBV7-9	TRBD1	few	TRBJ1-1	TGTGCCAGCAGAAGACAGGGAAGCGTGAACACTGAAGCTTTCTTT	CASRRQGSVNTEAFF
TRBV27	TRBD2	NA	TRBJ2-3	TGTGCCAGCATTCCCGCGGGAGGCACAGATACGCAGTATTTT	CASIPAGGTDTQYF
TRBV7-9	TRBD2	NA	TRBJ2-7	TGTGCCAGCAGCTTAGCCTCGGGCTGGGAGGGGGAGCAGTACTTC	CASSLASGWEGEQYF
TRBV30	NA	NA	TRBJ1-5	TGTGCCTGGAGTGTGACAGCCTGGAATCAGCCCCAGCATTTT	CAWSVTAWNQPQHF
TRBV6-5	TRBD2	NA	TRBJ2-5	TGTGCCAGCAGGAATAGCGGGGGGGCGGGAGAGACCCAGTACTTC	CASRNSGGAGETQYF
TRBV27	TRBD2	few	TRBJ2-3	TGTGCCAGCAGTGTGACTAGCGGGAGGACAGATACGCAGTATTTT	CASSVTSGRTDTQYF
TRBV7-3	TRBD1	NA	TRBJ2-5	TGTGCCAGCAGCGTCGGACAGGGGGAGACCCAGTACTTC	CASSVGQGETQYF
TRBV5-1	NA	NA	TRBJ1-2	TGCGCCAGCAGCGTACGTCAGGGGTCGGATGGCTACACCTTC	CASSVRQGSDGYTF
TRBV11-2	NA	NA	TRBJ2-2	TGTGCCAGCAGCTTAGGAGGGTCCGGGGAGCTGTTTTTT	CASSLGGSGELFF
TRBV4-1	TRBD2	NA	TRBJ2-5	TGCGCCAGCAGACCGGGACTAGCAGAAGAGACCCAGTACTTC	CASRPGLAEETQYF
TRBV27	TRBD1	NA	TRBJ1-5	TGTGCCACCCTGAAGGACAGGGACAGCAATCAGCCCCAGCATTTT	CATLKDRDSNQPQHF
TRBV3-1/TRBV3-2	TRBD2	NA	TRBJ2-3	TGTGCCAGCAGCCCGGGACTAGCGGGAGGGCCAGGTACGCAGTATTTT	CASSPGLAGGPGTQYF
TRBV5-1	TRBD2	NA	TRBJ2-3	TGCGCCAGCAGAGGTAGCGGGATGCGGGGAGATACGCAGTATTTT	CASRGSGMRGDTQYF
TRBV18	NA	NA	TRBJ2-3	TGTGCCAGCTCACCGAGACTGGCAGCGCAGTATTTT	CASSPRLAAQYF
TRBV2	TRBD1	once	TRBJ2-2	TGTGCCAGCAGGGGACAGGGGGCAGGAGGGGAGCTGTTTTTT	CASRGQGAGGELFF
TRBV2	TRBD1	NA	TRBJ1-2	TGTGCCAGCAGTGGGTTCCTTGGACAGGGGAGTGGTGGCTACACCTTC	CASSGFLGQGSGGYTF
TRBV3-1/TRBV3-2	TRBD2	NA	TRBJ2-7	TGTGCCAGCAGCCCTACTAGCGGAAGCTCCTACGAGCAGTACTTC	CASSPTSGSSYEQYF
TRBV7-9	NA	once	TRBJ2-7	TGTGCCAGCAGTCGTCCTGGCCGGGAAGAGCAGTACTTC	CASSRPGREEQYF
TRBV6-5	NA	NA	TRBJ1-2	TGTGCCAGCAGTAATACACCGGGGTTCAGTGGCTACACCTTC	CASSNTPGFSGYTF
TRBV3-1/TRBV3-2	NA	NA	TRBJ2-7	TGTGCCAGCAGCCAATCTTCCGGCGAGCAGTACTTC	CASSQSSGEQYF
TRBV4-1	NA	NA	TRBJ2-7	TGCGCCAGCAGCCAAGTGGGGAGAGGTCGCTACGAGCAGTACTTC	CASSQVGRGRYEQYF
TRBV6-6	TRBD1	NA	TRBJ1-2	TGTGCCAGCAGTAGACAGGGGATGTATGGCTACACCTTC	CASSRQGMYGYTF
TRBV24-1	TRBD2	NA	TRBJ2-1	TGTGCCACCAGTGATTTAGCGGGAGGAGTCAATGAGCAGTTCTTC	CATSDLAGGVNEQFF
TRBV19	TRBD2	NA	TRBJ2-5	TGTGCCAGCCTCGGGGGAGTAGGGCTAGCGGGTGTGGAGACCCAGTACTTC	CASLGGVGLAGVETQYF
TRBV12-5	NA	NA	TRBJ2-7	TGTGCTAGTGGCAAGGACAGCTACGAGCAGTACTTC	CASGKDSYEQYF
TRBV10-1	TRBD2	NA	TRBJ2-1	TGCGCCAGCAGTGAGAGGATAGCGGGATTCAATGAGCAGTTCTTC	CASSERIAGFNEQFF